Sequencing of this T cell receptor (beta chain) was carried out in a study of cytomegalovirus exposure and HLA in healthy donors (dated by TCRdb to 2015 to 2018). Turning to the overall study: An earlier analysis of approximately 640 of the donors reported roughly 300 Gb of sequence data and roughly 110 million unique TCR beta sequences from around 200 million T cells. Around 330 gigabases of sequencing data and around 85 million unique TCR sequences made up an early release that covered approximately 620 HLA-typed donors. Of the roughly 400 genotyped donors, about 84% fell in the genetic ancestry cluster associated with self-reported Caucasian donors. The study aimed to test whether cataloging public T cell receptors could reveal signatures of past pathogen exposure. The study used immunosequencing to profile the T cell repertoires of hundreds of subjects and linked those repertoires to cytomegalovirus serostatus. Along with the approximately 650-subject first cohort, a separate validation cohort of over 90 different subjects was used. To predict cytomegalovirus infection status, the study brought together high-throughput TCR immunosequencing, statistical association of individual TCRs with disease status, and machine learning. To study patterns of TCR occurrence, a later analysis re-analyzed previously published TCR beta repertoires from several hundred donors and added high-resolution HLA genotyping. Rather than using new phenotypic data, the later analysis identified candidate immune exposures from TCR beta sequences and from how often those sequences occurred across donors. An earlier analysis of 587 of the donors applied high-throughput TCR beta sequencing to assess whether each TCR beta V gene segment acted as functional or pseudogenic. Alongside the repertoire data, information on donor age, sex, ethnicity and CMV serostatus was compiled. Genome-wide SNP genotypes for about 65% of the roughly 670 donors were used in a later genetic analysis, which treated that subset as a discovery cohort. All discovery cohort repertoires had been generated using a single sequencing platform. HLA typing covered class I and class II loci at four-digit resolution. Typing coverage differed by locus: A, B, C, DRB1 and DQB1 were typed in roughly 629-630 donors, DQA1 in about 500, DPA1 in 600 to 610, and DPB1 in roughly 450. Several DR-DQ haplotypes were handled as single units for association and clustering because linkage in the cohort was strong. Among several hundred genotyped donors of the cohort, an average of approximately 220,000 unique TCR beta nucleotide sequences was sequenced per donor, of which about 18% were non-productive.

The cohort consisted of fewer than 700 healthy bone marrow donors. At the time of sampling, all cohort members were nominally healthy, though unrecorded immune exposures were likely present. The donor was CMV seropositive and belonged to the group of more than 250 seropositive cohort members. A peripheral blood sample was provided by each donor, and peripheral blood mononuclear cells were used for TCR beta sequencing. The Qiagen DNeasy Blood Extraction Kit was used to extract genomic DNA from the blood cell samples. General findings and caveats noted by the study authors: Because some donors lacked HLA typing at each locus, the association tests relied only on the typed subset. In a later analysis, HLA-associated TCR beta chains were found to be more clonally expanded and to have lower generation probabilities than equally common non-associated chains. CMV serostatus was the only immune exposure information available for the cohort. Linkage disequilibrium might explain the correlated functional status among segregating V segments, but an unknown experimental factor could not be excluded. The cohort was sequenced for TCR beta chains only, and without alpha or paired-chain data the features that could be detected were limited. Broadly in line with IMGT annotations, most TCR beta V segments showed up in productive rearrangements about 87% or about 30% of the time in an earlier analysis of several hundred of the donors. In a later analysis, the rate of TCR association differed among HLA loci, with DRB1 alleles having the most associated TCRs and HLA-C alleles having the fewest. In the study, 150 to 200 TCR beta chains were listed as associated with cytomegalovirus. Because counts were too low, about 18 rarely observed V segments, including chromosome 9 orphons, were left out of the earlier analysis of 587 of the donors. A further reported finding was that TCR beta sequences accurately predicted the HLA-A and HLA-B alleles for most subjects in the first cohort. While some public TCRs were present in many individuals, most TCR sequences turned up only very rarely across donors. According to a later analysis, most CMV-associated TCR beta chains appeared to be HLA-restricted, and the HLA associations seemed to be driven largely by CMV exposure. The presence/absence analyses assumed that sequencing depth was roughly uniform across donors, and that assumption may not be true. Assigning TCR associations to individual alleles was difficult when HLA alleles, especially DR and DQ, strongly co-occurred. A group of highly shared sequence variants was considered likely to be a technical artifact of the sequencing pipeline. At a false discovery rate of 0.05, a later analysis linked some 17,000 TCR beta sequences to specific HLA alleles. In a later analysis, several top co-occurrence clusters were reported to appear linked to parvovirus B19, influenza, CMV and Epstein-Barr virus. A few of the identified cytomegalovirus-associated TCR beta chains were confirmed in vitro to be specific for cytomegalovirus antigens. In a later genetic analysis, a missense DCLRE1C variant was associated with V-gene and J-gene trimming of TCR beta chains, and the association was replicated in an independent cohort. Some IMGT-functional V segments, including TRBV6-2 and TRBV6-3, could not be told apart with the 87-base-pair reads, so those segments were excluded. A later genetic analysis reported fewer N-insertions in productive TCRs among donors in an Asian-associated ancestry cluster than the roughly 620-donor mean. The classifier was reported to diagnose cytomegalovirus status with high specificity and sensitivity in both the original and validation cohorts. According to the authors, the approach could potentially be generalized to other disease states and immunological phenotypes.

This clone showed up just once. The antigen it recognizes is unknown. Qualities for individual bases were not recorded, and no much larger clone is one base off. The junction carries 12 bases between V and J, which are trimmed by 4 bases and 2 bases respectively. Sequences SGHDT (CDR1) and YYEEEE (CDR2) are obtained from the germline V gene. From its cysteine to its phenylalanine, the CDR3 spans 14 amino acids. Left in the record is the CDR3 DNA by itself, 42 bases read in frame from the first base. Library construction relied on the immunoSEQ multiplex PCR assay. For the multiplex PCR, a mixture combining 60 forward primers for TCR Vbeta segments and 13 reverse primers for TCR Jbeta segments was used. The CDR3 region of rearranged TCR beta genes was amplified from genomic DNA with a multiplex PCR assay. The Illumina HiSeq System was used to sequence the amplified TCR beta libraries as 87-base-pair reads. The study's processing was this. Across the 670 or so repertoires, a later analysis counted approximately 83 million unique TCR beta chains, about 10 million of which were shared by at least two donors. A nearest-neighbor algorithm error-corrected the raw reads and collapsed the reads into unique sequences, merging closely related sequences to remove PCR and sequencing errors. To assign V, D and J gene segments, CDR3 sequences were aligned to IMGT reference sequences. Each retained sequence needed at least a six-nucleotide match to both a V gene segment and a J gene segment. A rearrangement was called productive if the CDR3 had no stop codons and remained in frame with V and J, and every other rearrangement was called non-productive. CDR3 was defined by IMGT convention, running from the second conserved V-encoded cysteine to the conserved J-encoded phenylalanine. The earlier analysis of roughly 590 of the donors excluded any sequence lacking an unambiguous match to a single V gene segment. In an earlier analysis of approximately 560 of the donors, a V segment was called functional when productive rearrangements were above 56.7%, and segregating when the standard deviation between donors exceeded 5%. A statistical classification framework was developed to diagnose cytomegalovirus status using the catalog of TCR beta chain sequences. V and J gene assignment, in a later analysis, came from comparing TCR nucleotide sequences with IMGT/GENE-DB human TR gene sequences. Using the TCRdist pipeline, a later analysis assigned CDR3 sequences along with most-parsimonious VDJ recombination scenarios. In a later analysis, each TCR beta chain was defined by its CDR3 amino acid sequence together with its V-gene family, and reads lacking a unique V-gene family were excluded. As a way to deal with suspected cross-contamination and a sequencing artifact, a later analysis dropped over 550 nucleotide sequences that were highly shared and had low generation probability. A later analysis calculated a clonal expansion index for each public chain from normalized within-repertoire ranks of inferred template counts. A later analysis computed generation probabilities with a VDJ recombination model fitted to out-of-frame rearrangements, and checked the results against IGoR. In a later analysis, hypergeometric tests were used to score TCR-TCR, TCR-HLA and TCR-CMV co-occurrence, with a repertoire-size bias correction applied to TCR pairs. In a later analysis, false discovery rates were estimated by permuting HLA or CMV assignments 20 times. In a later analysis, co-occurring TCRs were grouped using DBSCAN, and TCRdist sequence similarity was added for clustering within HLA-allele-positive subsets. Repertoires with fewer than 30,000 or more than 120,000 public chains, plus five repertoires with anomalous nucleotide sharing, were excluded from co-occurrence clustering. TCRdb mirrors the immuneACCESS table, restricted to in-frame sequences. Some clones are absent from its copies; in checked studies, under half trace to an unresolved V gene, and the reason for the others is unknown. From that table come the V and J calls and clone size; the DNA was used to work out D and trimming. Recorded for this sample are roughly 140,000 clones; approximately 78% of them occurred a single time. The ten largest clones capture over 2.5% of the sample.

The TCR sequence derives from a middle-aged man in good health and CMV-seropositive. The chain links TRBV5-6 with TRBJ1-2, with a tentative D gene TRBD1 over 5 matching bases. The sample comprised PBMCs. The CDR3: CASSPAAGNYGYTF. DNA sequence: TGTGCCAGCAGCCCGGCGGCAGGGAACTATGGCTACACCTTC.